A selection of T cell receptor beta chains follows, all from one sample in a study of blood T cells in healthy people across ages. TCRdb reanalysed the 5' RACE reads using MiXCR and keeps one entry per CDR3 protein. The repertoire holds about 560,000 distinct CDR3 sequences, with roughly a quarter as singletons. The same data also contributed to another study, on T cells of mothers and their children.

Sample: blood. These TCRs come from a boy aged 2 to 10 in good health. The CDR3 runs from the conserved cysteine through the conserved F or W. A D gene is named only where the DNA matches it firmly. Clone size appears in some rows only: once, few, many, or a class for an expanded clone.

D,J,V,size,DNA,CDR3
-,TRBJ1-2,TRBV9,-,TGTGCCAGCAGCGTAGTCCGCAGGGGCAGGAATGGCTACACCTTC,CASSVVRRGRNGYTF
-,TRBJ1-4,TRBV15,few,TGTGCCACCAGCGAGTGGGGATATAATGAAAAACTGTTTTTT,CATSEWGYNEKLFF
-,TRBJ2-1,TRBV27,-,TGTGCCAGCGACGCGCACAATGAGCAGTTCTTC,CASDAHNEQFF
-,TRBJ1-1,TRBV16,many,TGTGCCAGCAGCCAAATGGGATTGAACACTGAAGCTTTCTTT,CASSQMGLNTEAFF
-,TRBJ2-5,TRBV29-1,few,TGCAGCGTCCCCGACATCGTACAAGAGACCCAGTACTTC,CSVPDIVQETQYF
TRBD2,TRBJ2-1,TRBV4-2,-,TGTGCCAGCAGCCAAGAGTGGGGGGGGTCCTACAATGAGCAGTTCTTC,CASSQEWGGSYNEQFF
-,TRBJ1-2,TRBV27,few,TGTGCCAGCAGTTTATCTGGGCAGGGAGGAGGCTACACCTTC,CASSLSGQGGGYTF
-,TRBJ2-1,TRBV6-2/TRBV6-3,-,TGTGCCAGCAGTTTCCGAGGGCCCTACAATGAGCAGTTCTTC,CASSFRGPYNEQFF
-,TRBJ2-5,TRBV10-3,-,TGTGCCATCAGTGAGGCCCGGGGTCCGGAGACCCAGTACTTC,CAISEARGPETQYF
-,TRBJ1-2,TRBV7-3,many,TGTGCCAGCAGCTTATTTGCCTTCACCGGGCTCACCTTC,CASSLFAFTGLTF
TRBD1,TRBJ2-7,TRBV29-1,few,TGCAGCGTTGTCTGGACAGGGGTCCCCTACGAGCAGTACTTC,CSVVWTGVPYEQYF
TRBD2,TRBJ2-7,TRBV13,-,TGTGCCAGCAGCCTCGGCCCCCGACTAGCGGGGGGTGACGAGCAGTACTTC,CASSLGPRLAGGDEQYF
-,TRBJ2-1,TRBV7-2,-,TGTGCCAGCAGCCCTGGCGGCTCCCGGGGACGTGAGCAGTTCTTC,CASSPGGSRGREQFF
TRBD2,TRBJ2-6,TRBV7-6,-,TGTGCCAGCAGCTTAGGGGGGACTACCTCTGGGGCCAACGTCCTGACTTTC,CASSLGGTTSGANVLTF
TRBD2,TRBJ2-2,TRBV4-3,-,TGCGCCAGCAGCCAAGATCCTCCTGGGGGGAGGGACGGGGAGCTGTTTTTT,CASSQDPPGGRDGELFF
-,TRBJ1-2,TRBV15,few,TGTGCCACCAGCAGAGATAGAGGACAAAAGTTCCGCACGGGTCTCGGTGGCTACACCTTC,CATSRDRGQKFRTGLGGYTF
TRBD2,TRBJ2-7,TRBV15,-,TGTGCCACCAGCAGAGGGACTAGCGAGACCTACGAGCAGTACTTC,CATSRGTSETYEQYF
-,TRBJ2-5,TRBV6-6,-,TGTGCCAGCAGTTACTCGGGAGGAGACCACCAAGAGACCCAGTACTTC,CASSYSGGDHQETQYF
-,TRBJ1-5,TRBV6-6,-,-,CASSFGAGQPQHF
TRBD1,TRBJ1-2,TRBV7-9,-,TGTGCCAGCAGCGATATCGGACAGGAGACCTTC,CASSDIGQETF
TRBD1,TRBJ2-5,TRBV28,-,TGTGCCAGCAGTTTCTCAGGGGGTGCACAAGAGACCCAGTACTTC,CASSFSGGAQETQYF
TRBD2,TRBJ2-3,TRBV15,-,TGTGCCACCAGACTACTAGCGGGGGATGGAGATACGCAGTATTTT,CATRLLAGDGDTQYF
-,TRBJ2-3,TRBV29-1,few,TGCAGCGTCCTAAGGGGGTTCACAGATACGCAGTATTTT,CSVLRGFTDTQYF
TRBD2,TRBJ2-1,TRBV4-3,-,TGCGCCAGCAGCCGATACCCTAGCGGGAGCTCCTACAATGAGCAGTTCTTC,CASSRYPSGSSYNEQFF
TRBD1,TRBJ1-1,TRBV9,-,TGTGCCAGCAGCTCTGAGGGGGCTAATGAAGCTTTCTTT,CASSSEGANEAFF
-,TRBJ1-6,TRBV21-1,few,TGTGCCAGCAGCAAAAAACAGGGTAATTCACCCCTCCACTTT,CASSKKQGNSPLHF
-,TRBJ1-2,TRBV3-1,-,TGTGCCAGCAACCAAGGGGAAAATGGCTACACCTTC,CASNQGENGYTF
-,TRBJ2-5,TRBV7-8,few,TGTGCCAGCAGCTTAGTGGGGTCCCACCCCCAAGAGACCCAGTACTTC,CASSLVGSHPQETQYF
TRBD2,TRBJ2-1,TRBV5-1,few,TGCGCCAGCAGCTTGGGGCTAGCGGAATACAATGAGCAGTTCTTC,CASSLGLAEYNEQFF
TRBD2,TRBJ2-1,TRBV18,few,TGTGCCAGCTCACCACCCAGGCGGGGGGACTCCTACAATGAGCAGTTCTTC,CASSPPRRGDSYNEQFF
-,TRBJ2-7,TRBV4-1,few,TGCGCCACCGCACCGACTAGTTCCTCCTACGAGCAGTACTTC,CATAPTSSSYEQYF
TRBD1,TRBJ2-3,TRBV5-1,-,TGCGCCAGCAGCTCGGGACAGGGTCGAACAGATACGCAGTATTTT,CASSSGQGRTDTQYF
-,TRBJ2-7,TRBV2,-,TGTGCCAGCAGCCCAGACAGGCTCCCCGACGAGCAGTACTTC,CASSPDRLPDEQYF
-,TRBJ2-1,TRBV9,-,TGTGCCAGCAGCGTAGGTCTTTTAGAGGGTGATGAGCAGTTCTTC,CASSVGLLEGDEQFF
-,TRBJ1-2,TRBV27,-,TGTGCCAGCAGTCCAGGACAGTTTCGTTGGGGCTACACCTTC,CASSPGQFRWGYTF
-,TRBJ1-1,TRBV6-1,-,TGTGCCAGCAGTGAAGGGAGGGAAATTTGCACTGAAGCTTTCTTT,CASSEGREICTEAFF
-,TRBJ1-1,TRBV6-2/TRBV6-3,few,TGTGCCAGCAGGAGGTTGGACACTGAAGCTTTCTTT,CASRRLDTEAFF
TRBD2,TRBJ2-5,TRBV12-5,few,TGTGCTAGTGGTTTGGGACTAGCGGGCCAAGAGACCCGGTACTTC,CASGLGLAGQETRYF
-,TRBJ2-3,TRBV2,few,TGTGCCAGCATCAGGGTAGGGGCAGATACGCAGTATTTT,CASIRVGADTQYF